This T cell receptor (beta chain) was found in a study of naive and memory T cell subsets. Whole-study results and caveats: Expression changes during T cell differentiation may affect RNA-based TCR counts. In CD4 and CD8 cells, diversity dropped from naive through EMRA. Possibly reflecting memory cells re-expressing CD45RA, a few larger clonotypes occurred in naive repertoires, especially CD8.

This clonotype was seen many times. Its antigen is as yet unknown. Two oligonucleotides, mixed equimolar, formed the beta constant-region primer covering TRBC1 and TRBC2. The ligated cDNA underwent four PCR rounds using SP2 and nested alpha and beta constant-region primers. MiXCR, run by TCRdb on the UMI-ligation and nested PCR reads, gives a single entry per CDR3 protein. Of about 99,000 distinct CDR3 sequences in the sample, about 14% were seen once. The sequence was obtained from a human donor in good health. Source material: naive CD8+ T cells from blood.

CDR3 bases: TGTGCCAGCAGTTACTCACGGGACTACGAGCAGTACTTC. Translated, it gives CASSYSRDYEQYF. V gene TRBV6-2 or TRBV6-3 combines with J gene TRBJ2-7; weak D call: TRBD2 (5 bases). V shed 0 bases and J shed 3 bases, with 6 bases lying between them. The CDR3 covers 13 residues. In germline, CDR1 is MNHEY, CDR2 SVGEGT.